This T cell receptor beta chain was profiled in a study of cytomegalovirus exposure and HLA in healthy donors. Study-wide findings and caveats: In a later analysis, several top co-occurrence clusters appeared linked to parvovirus B19, influenza, CMV and Epstein-Barr virus.

The PCR ran on 60 Vbeta and 13 Jbeta primers. The table came from immunoSEQ multiplex PCR; TCRdb's copy has only in-frame clones and leaves some out. The record lists 90,000 to 120,000 clones, of which the ten most abundant hold about 0.59%. A note on this clone: Its antigen is still unknown.

Germline V gene data show CDR1 as MNHEY and CDR2 as SVGAGI. V was shortened by 3 bases and J by 3 bases, with 8 bases between the two germline ends. This CDR3 region has 13 residues. The source material was PBMCs. The chain combines TRBV6-5 with TRBJ1-2; D may be TRBD1 (5 bases). This receptor was identified in a man aged 45-65 years in good health and CMV-seronegative. The CDR3 coding sequence is TGTGCCAGCAGTTATCAGGGCGACTATGGCTACACCTTC. It encodes CASSYQGDYGYTF.